Below are 10 T cell receptor beta chains sequenced from a single sample in a study of Graves' ophthalmopathy and Graves' hyperthyroidism. Researchers took RNA transcripts and amplified TCR beta CDR3 regions from them. First-round RT-PCR relied on HTBI primers, and a second-round multiplex PCR came next. TCRdb fed the multiplex PCR reads into MiXCR, producing one record per CDR3 protein. The sample holds approximately 330,000 distinct CDR3 sequences, roughly 17% seen once. The sequenced sample was peripheral blood. These TCRs come from an adult man with Graves' ophthalmopathy.

This clonotype was counted at least ten times. V is TRBV20-1 and J is TRBJ2-7, with 8 bases that match TRBD2. Germline V gene data show CDR1 as DFQATT and CDR2 as SNEGSKA (reference sequence). The V and J ends lost 3 bases and 0 bases, in that order; junction bases with no gene match: 7. The CDR3 length is 15 residues. The CDR3 DNA reads as TGCAGTGCTAGTCCACTAGCGGCGACCTCCTACGAGCAGTACTTC. It specifies CSASPLAATSYEQYF.

This clonotype was detected many times. The chain employs TRBV7-8 and TRBJ2-7, with 7 bases fitting TRBD1. This CDR3 comprises 15 residues. Germline V CDR1 and CDR2: SGHVS, FQNEAQ. V shed 3 bases, J shed 2 bases, and the junction held 7 bases outside the gene matches. CDR3 protein: CASSLRQGMAYEQYF. DNA for the CDR3: TGTGCCAGCAGCTTGAGACAGGGAATGGCCTACGAGCAGTACTTC.

This clonotype has a count of ten or more. The gene calls are TRBV20-1 and TRBJ2-2; unclear D gene. From germline, CDR1 is DFQATT and CDR2 SNEGSKA (reference sequence). The CDR3 spans 13 residues. The germline V and J ends were trimmed by 3 bases and 2 bases, with 7 bases remaining between them. CDR3 in amino acids: CSASDTNTGELFF. DNA for the CDR3: TGCAGTGCTAGTGATACTAACACCGGGGAGCTGTTTTTT.

This clonotype was recorded a few times. The chain carries TRBV7-3 and TRBJ2-2, with no clear D. There are 14 residues in the CDR3. Trimming left V 7 bases short and J 2 bases short, with 11 bases between. Germline V CDR1 and CDR2: SGHTA, FQGTGA. CDR3 DNA: TGTGCCAGCACCCAAGGGCGAAACACCGGGGAGCTGTTTTTT. Translation gives CASTQGRNTGELFF.

This clonotype was observed at least ten times. The rearrangement links TRBV7-8 to TRBJ1-1; TRBD1 agrees at 9 bases. Unmatched junction bases numbered 9, after V lost 5 bases and J lost 11 bases. Germline V CDR1 and CDR2: SGHVS, FQNEAQ. CDR3 length equals 13 residues. This CDR3 is CASSAGTGSWAFF. DNA of the CDR3: TGTGCCAGCAGCGCTGGGACAGGGTCATGGGCTTTCTTT.

This clonotype came up a few times. CDR3 in DNA: TGTGCCAGCAGCTTAGGTCCGGGTGGAGGGACTGAAGCTTTCTTT. Its protein is CASSLGPGGGTEAFF. The V call is TRBV7-2, the J call TRBJ1-1; D not resolved. This CDR3 contains 15 residues. The ends were cut back, 1 base at V and 5 bases at J, with 14 bases in the middle. CDR1 and CDR2 (germline): SGHTA, FQGNSA.

The rearrangement joins TRBV12-3 or TRBV12-4 to TRBJ1-1; 7 bases map to TRBD1. The CDR3 loop spans 13 amino acids. V shed 6 bases, J shed 8 bases, and the junction held 9 bases outside the gene matches. This CDR3 is CASRRRGQLEAFF. CDR3 DNA: TGTGCCAGCAGGCGAAGGGGACAGTTAGAAGCTTTCTTT.

Ten or more counts support this clonotype. The chain's CDR3 is CSRQTINYGYTF. CDR3 nucleotides: TGCTCTAGACAGACCATTAACTATGGCTACACCTTC. The chain is built from TRBV20-1 and TRBJ1-2; perhaps TRBD1 as D (5 bases). Germline-derived CDR1 and CDR2 are DFQATT and SNEGSKA (reference sequence). The CDR3 has 12 residues.

This clonotype has ten or more counts. The chain recombines TRBV11-2 with TRBJ1-1; 7 nucleotides match TRBD1. This CDR3 spans 17 amino acids. J lost 3 bases, V lost 3 bases, and 13 bases had no gene match. The germline V gene has CDR1 SGHAT and CDR2 FQNNGV. For the CDR3, the DNA is TGTGCCAGCAGCTTTTCACAGGGGCGGTTTTTGGACACTGAAGCTTTCTTT. Translation: CASSFSQGRFLDTEAFF.

The sample holds many counts of this clonotype. The chain is built from TRBV7-9 and TRBJ1-1; possible D gene TRBD1, 6 bases. The CDR3 is 13 amino acids. V was clipped by 5 bases and J by 10 bases, with 17 bases between them. From germline, CDR1 is SEHNR and CDR2 FQNEAQ (reference sequence). The DNA of the CDR3 is TGTGCCAGCAGCACACAGGGTGGGGCGGGAGCTTTCTTT. This sequence encodes CASSTQGGAGAFF.